The next 28 T cell receptor beta chains were all read from a single sample in a study of tumor-infiltrating lymphocytes in primary liver carcinoma. Unsorted bulk tissue of roughly 20-34 mg yielded co-extracted RNA and DNA. Total RNA (around 0.45 ug) served as template for TCR beta cDNA synthesis primed by a constant-region primer. The TCR beta library was amplified through three nested multiplex PCR rounds in a modified ARM-PCR procedure. The two initial PCR rounds, nine to eleven cycles each, used TRBV1-TRBV30 forward and C-beta reverse primers. One entry per CDR3 protein results from TCRdb running MiXCR on the multiplex PCR reads. This table holds more than 70,000 distinct CDR3 sequences, 69% found once. The sequenced sample consisted of tumor-adjacent normal liver tissue. The receptors stem from a man aged 35 to 55 with primary liver carcinoma and hepatitis B virus infection.

With respect to this clonotype: At one boundary the junction diverges from the germline segment, which might be a read error. The chain has TRBV5-6 and TRBJ2-1; TRBD2 might be the D (5 bases). This CDR3 spans 16 amino acids. The germline gives CDR1 SGHDT, CDR2 YYEEEE. The CDR3 reads CSSSLAGESSYNEQFF. CDR3 nucleotides: TGTTCCAGCAGCTTGGCGGGTGAAAGCTCCTACAATGAACAGTTCTTC.

The chain is built from TRBV19 and TRBJ1-5; no reliable D call. The germline gives CDR1 LNHDA, CDR2 SQIVND (reference sequence). V lost 5 bases and J lost 5, with 10 bases in between. The CDR3 is 13 residues long. This CDR3 reads CASSSGFDQPQHF. CDR3 nucleotides: TGTGCCAGTAGTTCTGGATTCGATCAGCCCCAGCATTTT.

This clonotype was seen a handful of times. This chain's CDR3 is CASSEQAGLNNGYTF. CDR3 coding DNA: TGTGCCAGCAGTGAGCAGGCAGGCCTAAACAATGGCTACACCTTC. The chain combines TRBV6-1 with TRBJ1-2, with D uncertain. The CDR3 extends over 15 amino acids. Germline lookup yields CDR1 MNHNS and CDR2 SASEGT. The V gene lost 3 bases and the J gene lost 6 bases, with 17 bases spanning the gap.

Details on this clonotype: It is likely a read error, because the conserved phenylalanine at the end of the CDR3 is missing. V and J are TRBV4-1 and TRBJ2-4, with a weak D call TRBD1 (6 bases). CDR1 is MGHRA and CDR2 is YSYEKL in the germline V gene. The CDR3 is 18 residues long. The CDR3 sequence is CASNQEVGRWGLENIQYL. The CDR3 coding sequence is TGCGCCAGCAACCAAGAGGTCGGTAGGTGGGGGCTCGAAAACATTCAGTACTTA.

Concerning this clonotype itself: This may come from a read error, since a much larger clone is one base off. V gene TRBV28 combines with J gene TRBJ2-5, with unresolved D. Per germline, CDR1 MDHEN and CDR2 SYDVKM. This CDR3 has 12 residues. DNA for the CDR3: TGTGCCGGCAGTCCCCGTCAAGAGACCCAGTACTTC. Protein sequence: CAGSPRQETQYF.

This clonotype occurred many times. The chain combines TRBV7-9 with TRBJ2-7, with D unresolved. The CDR3 runs to 14 residues. Germline V gene data show CDR1 as SEHNR and CDR2 as FQNEAQ (reference sequence). Trimming shortened V by 5 bases and J by 3 bases, and 14 bases separated the two germline ends. The CDR3 sequence is CASSPQGYGYEQYF. CDR3 coding DNA: TGTGCCAGCAGCCCACAAGGGTACGGCTACGAGCAGTACTTC. Filled out from reference TRBV7-9 and TRBJ2-7, the complete variable domain reads DTGVSQNPRHKITKRGQNVTFRCDPISEHNRLYWYRQTLGQGPEFLTYFQNEAQLEKSRLLSDRFSAERPKGSFSTLEIQRTEQGDSAMYLCASSPQGYGYEQYFGPGTRLTVT.

Concerning this clonotype itself: An end of the junction differs from the germline gene, which may be a read error. This chain joins TRBV6-2 or TRBV6-3 and TRBJ1-5; 7 bases agree with TRBD1. Germline-derived CDR1 and CDR2 are MNHEY and SVGEGT. The CDR3 has 15 residues. The CDR3 reads CTSSYRGGCNQPQHF. The CDR3 nucleotides are TGTACCAGCAGTTACAGGGGTGGGTGCAATCAGCCCCAGCATTTT.

This clonotype has more than one count but fewer than ten. This chain links TRBV4-2 with TRBJ2-1, with 9 bases identical to TRBD2. In germline, CDR1 is LGHNA, CDR2 YNFKEQ. The junction had 11 bases not matched to a gene; V was cut back by 9 bases and J by 2 bases. This CDR3 is built from 16 residues. CDR3 region: CASNPLAGEAYNEQFF. The CDR3 region has the DNA TGTGCCAGTAACCCCTTAGCGGGAGAGGCCTACAATGAGCAGTTCTTC.

This chain uses TRBV13 with TRBJ2-5, with D possibly TRBD2 on 5 matching bases. Per germline, CDR1 PRHDT and CDR2 FYEKMQ (reference sequence). Trimming shortened V by 11 bases and J by 2 bases, and 18 bases separated the two germline ends. The CDR3 has 14 residues. The DNA for the CDR3 is TGTGCCGGCGGCGAAGTTCAGCGGCAAGAGACCCAGTACTTC. Residues: CAGGEVQRQETQYF.

This chain joins TRBV6-1 and TRBJ1-1, with TRBD1 as a possible D gene (5 bases). The germline CDR1 and CDR2 sequences are MNHNS and SASEGT. The CDR3 contains 11 residues. The CDR3 DNA reads TGTGGCAGTAGATCGACAGTTGAAGCTTTCTTT. This gives the protein CGSRSTVEAFF.

Concerning this clonotype itself: At one boundary the junction diverges from the germline segment, which might be a read error. V gene TRBV5-5 combines with J gene TRBJ1-2; D not certain. Germline lookup yields CDR1 SGHKS and CDR2 YYEKEE (reference sequence). The CDR3 runs 15 residues. The CDR3 nucleotides are TGTGCCAGCAGCTTATCCGGGAGGGCCGACTATAGCTACACCTTC. Its protein is CASSLSGRADYSYTF. The full variable domain, in which reference TRBV5-5 and TRBJ1-2 provide the parts outside the CDR3, is DAGVTQSPTHLIKTRGQQVTLRCSPISGHKSVSWYQQVLGQGPQFIFQYYEKEERGRGNFPDRFSARQFPNYSSELNVNALLLGDSALYLCASSLSGRADYSYTFGSGTRLTVV.

A word on this clonotype: An end of the junction does not agree with germline; a read error may underlie this. For the CDR3, the DNA is TGCGCCAACAGCCAAGAAACCTATAGGGAGCTGTTTTTT. Residues: CANSQETYRELFF. This chain uses TRBV4-1 with TRBJ2-2; D remains unclear. Germline V gene lookup returns CDR1 MGHRA and CDR2 YSYEKL. The CDR3 has 13 residues.

A remark on this clonotype: No conserved phenylalanine or tryptophan ends this CDR3, so it is likely a read error. It is unclear where the CDR3 begins or ends on the DNA, so no DNA is shown, and the CDR3 is as TCRdb lists it. This rearrangement joins TRBV10-3 to TRBJ2-7. Both ends counted, the CDR3 spans 12 residues. CDR1 is ENHRY and CDR2 is SYGVKD in the germline V gene. CDR3 residues: CAISEARQEQNY.

With respect to this clonotype: A read error is possible here, since a much larger clone lies one base away. The V and J genes are TRBV6-2 or TRBV6-3 and TRBJ2-7; D unresolved. The CDR3 totals 11 residues. Germline assignment: CDR1 MNHEY and CDR2 SVGEGT. The DNA for the CDR3 is TGTGCCAGCAGTTCCGGATACGTGCAGTACTTC. Residues: CASSSGYVQYF.

Worth noting for this clonotype: The conserved final phenylalanine or tryptophan is absent from the CDR3, which likely points to a read error. The genes are TRBV4-1 and TRBJ2-5, with 9 bases lining up with TRBD2. Germline loops: CDR1 MGHRA, CDR2 YSYEKL. The CDR3 has 17 amino acids. The CDR3 spells CASNQDQLAGVPETQYL. The CDR3 DNA follows: TGCGCCAGCAACCAAGACCAATTAGCGGGAGTGCCAGAGACCCAGTACCTC.

Comments on this clonotype: The junction does not match germline at one end; this may be a read error. This rearrangement joins TRBV11-2 to TRBJ1-2; 9 positions agree with TRBD1. CDR3 length: 15 amino acids. The germline gives CDR1 SGHAT, CDR2 FQNNGV. Here the CDR3 reads CVSSYTGGSSLSYTF. The CDR3 DNA sequence: TGTGTCAGCAGCTATACAGGGGGCTCCTCCCTTAGCTACACCTTC. Drawing the rest from reference TRBV11-2 and TRBJ1-2, the complete variable domain is EAGVAQSPRYKIIEKRQSVAFWCNPISGHATLYWYQQILGQGPKLLIQFQNNGVVDDSQLPKDRFSAERLKGVDSTLKIQPAKLEDSAVYLCVSSYTGGSSLSYTFGSGTRLTVV.

Ten or more counts support this clonotype. With a much larger clone just one base away, this may be a read error. The conserved phenylalanine or tryptophan is not found at the CDR3 terminus, so this likely reflects a read error. The rearrangement joins TRBV11-2 to TRBJ2-5; D is undetermined. V lost 1 base to trimming and J lost 2 bases, with 11 bases between them. The CDR3 is 15 residues long. Germline V gene data show CDR1 as SGHAT and CDR2 as FQNNGV. The CDR3 region is CASSLGTGSQETQYS. DNA of the CDR3: TGTGCCAGCAGCTTAGGAACGGGCAGTCAAGAGACCCAGTACTCC.

A note on this clonotype: This could be a read error, since a much larger clone is one nucleotide away. CDR3 amino acids: CASSFADNGYTF. The CDR3 nucleotides are TGTGCCAGCAGTTTCGCCGACAATGGCTACACCTTC. This sequence joins TRBV28 and TRBJ1-2; D is ambiguous. Germline CDR1 reads MDHEN; CDR2 reads SYDVKM. The CDR3 consists of 12 residues. With 3 bases removed from V and 6 bases from J, the gap between germline ends came to 8 bases.

About this clonotype: One end of the junction is discordant with germline, which a read error may explain. The genes are TRBV12-3 or TRBV12-4 and TRBJ2-7, with D possibly being TRBD1 or TRBD2 (5 bases each). The CDR3 loop spans 17 amino acids. CDR3 residues: CDSATSPTGLPTPEQYF. CDR3 coding DNA: TGTGACAGCGCCACAAGCCCCACAGGACTTCCGACCCCCGAGCAGTACTTC.

The chain carries TRBV29-1 and TRBJ2-7; 7 bases are shared with TRBD1. CDR1 is SQVTM, CDR2 ANQGSEA, per germline. The CDR3 sequence is 13 residues long. The CDR3: CTVEGTDSYEQYF. CDR3 nucleotide sequence: TGCACTGTTGAAGGGACAGACTCCTACGAGCAGTACTTC.

A few counts support this clonotype. The DNA is omitted, as the CDR3 cannot be located on it reliably, and the CDR3 follows TCRdb's listing. V is TRBV29-1 and J is TRBJ2-1; the DNA was not compared with TRBD2, the D call given in the table. The CDR3 region is 15 residues in length, termini included. CDR1 and CDR2 from the germline V gene are SQVTM and ANQGSEA. The CDR3 loop reads CSVGLGTSVSGEQSF.

J is TRBJ2-1 and V is TRBV7-8, with D unresolved. Trimming left V 8 bases short and J 0 bases short, with 23 bases between. This CDR3 spans 18 amino acids. The germline CDR1 and CDR2 sequences are SGHVS and FQNEAQ. CDR3 residues: CASGPLGVSTVSYNEQFF. CDR3 DNA sequence: TGTGCCAGCGGCCCGCTTGGAGTCTCAACGGTCTCCTACAATGAGCAGTTCTTC.

This sequence joins TRBV6-5 and TRBJ2-7, with a tentative D call TRBD2 (7 bases). The germline gives CDR1 MNHEY, CDR2 SVGAGI. The CDR3 is 15 amino acids. Trimming cost V 5 bases and J 5 bases, with 19 bases left between them. The CDR3 DNA is TGTGCCAGCAGTCCCCGGGGGGCATGGACCCACGAGCAGTACTTC. It yields the protein CASSPRGAWTHEQYF.

On this clonotype: One junction end disagrees with the germline gene, perhaps due to a read error. CDR3 amino acids: CASSPSTGLNGQYF. The DNA of the CDR3 is TGTGCCAGTAGCCCCTCGACAGGGCTCAACGGGCAGTACTTC. V is TRBV4-2 and J is TRBJ2-7, with TRBD1 matching over 7 bases. The CDR3 loop spans 14 amino acids. The germline V gene has CDR1 LGHNA and CDR2 YNFKEQ.

Comments on this clonotype: Just one base apart from a much larger clone, this may be a read error. This chain links TRBV24-1 with TRBJ2-2; D could derive from TRBD1 or TRBD2 (5 bases each). Germline V gene lookup returns CDR1 KGHDR and CDR2 SFDVKD. The CDR3 runs 16 residues. The CDR3 loop is CATSPETGRNTGDLFF. The CDR3 region has the DNA TGTGCCACCAGCCCAGAAACGGGACGGAACACCGGGGACCTGTTTTTT.

This clonotype was counted once. One end of the junction varies from germline; a read error may be responsible. The rearrangement links TRBV6-1 to TRBJ2-3, with 9 positions matching TRBD2. The CDR3 covers 15 residues. Germline V gene sequence: CDR1 MNHNS, CDR2 SASEGT. The CDR3 protein is CASTEGLAGSVTQYF. Written as DNA, the CDR3 is TGTGCCAGCACTGAAGGCCTAGCGGGATCAGTTACGCAGTATTTT.

The rearrangement uses TRBV6-6 and TRBJ2-2; either TRBD1 or TRBD2 may supply D (5 bases each). Germline lookup yields CDR1 MNHNY and CDR2 SVGAGI (reference sequence). The CDR3 is made up of 17 amino acids. This chain's CDR3 is CASAPRSWVTDKRELFF. CDR3 DNA sequence: TGTGCTAGCGCCCCAAGAAGTTGGGTCACGGACAAGAGGGAGCTGTTTTTT.

For this clonotype: Mismatch with germline at one junction end may stem from a read error. This chain joins TRBV11-2 and TRBJ1-1; TRBD1 might be the D (5 bases). Germline V gives CDR1 SGHAT, CDR2 FQNNGV. The length of the CDR3 is 14 residues. The CDR3 reads CASTGGRVDTETSF. CDR3 nucleotides: TGTGCCAGCACTGGTGGCAGGGTGGACACTGAAACTTCCTTT.